The sequence of this TCR beta chain was determined in a study of blood T cell repertoires in COVID-19. In the study overall: The analysed material was cDNA or gDNA that came from T cells, B-cell-depleted T cells, or PBMCs.

In the original workflow: Estimation of nucleated cell counts was performed using reference gene primer amplification. Some clones are missing from TCRdb's copy, which holds only in-frame ones; the method was immunoSEQ multiplex PCR. That table gives V, J and clone size, and the DNA gave D and trimming. Of about 150,000 clones listed, about 88% are singletons. The V gene's germline CDR1 is MDHEN and CDR2 SYDVKM. The V and J ends lost 4 bases and 5 bases, in that order; junction bases with no gene match: 9. The CDR3 spans 15 residues. Those enrolled in Seattle joined during active infection and were followed longitudinally afterward.

The clonotype originates from a woman over 75 with COVID-19, enrolled during active disease. The genes are TRBV28 and TRBJ2-5, with TRBD1 matching 8 bases. Sequenced: peripheral blood. The CDR3 loop is CASSSPGTGGETQYF. CDR3 sequence (DNA): TGTGCCAGCAGTTCGCCCGGGACAGGAGGGGAGACCCAGTACTTC.